Each of the 4 T cell receptor beta chains below was sequenced from the same sample in a study of blood T cell repertoires in COVID-19. Clones were read by immunoSEQ multiplex PCR, and TCRdb kept only the in-frame ones, dropping some. The repertoire consists of more than 80,000 clones, with 71% occurring once and the leading ten covering about 1%. Sequencing was done on a sample of peripheral blood. These TCRs come from a human donor with acute or convalescent COVID-19. The donor label of this sample is uncertain.

The V and J genes are TRBV6-6 and TRBJ2-5, with D possibly TRBD2 on 6 matching bases. V was cut by 6 bases and J by 0 bases, with 11 bases left in between. In germline, CDR1 is MNHNY, CDR2 SVGAGI (reference sequence). The CDR3 spans 14 residues. CDR3 region: CASRPGGNQETQYF. The CDR3, as DNA: TGTGCCAGCAGACCTGGGGGGAACCAAGAGACCCAGTACTTC.

This clone came up a few times. J is TRBJ2-5 and V is TRBV5-1; TRBD2 matches 8 bases. Germline V gene sequence: CDR1 SGHRS, CDR2 YFSETQ. V shed 4 bases and J 5 bases; nucleotides not matched to a gene: 7. The CDR3 totals 14 residues. Written as DNA, the CDR3 is TGCGCCAGCAGCCCCAGCGGGGGAAGGGAGACCCAGTACTTC. Amino acids: CASSPSGGRETQYF.

The V and J genes are TRBV19 and TRBJ1-6; possible D gene TRBD1, 6 bases. The V end was cut by 6 bases, the J end by 7 bases, with 13 bases between. Germline CDR1 is LNHDA and CDR2 is SQIVND (reference sequence). The CDR3 loop spans 14 amino acids. Here the CDR3 reads CASSLQGMNSPLHF. The DNA for the CDR3 is TGTGCCAGTAGCCTACAGGGTATGAATTCACCCCTCCACTTT.

The rearrangement joins TRBV28 to TRBJ2-7; a possible D gene is TRBD2 (6 bases). The V end was cut by 7 bases, the J end by 4 bases, with 23 bases between. There are 16 residues in the CDR3. The germline gives CDR1 MDHEN, CDR2 SYDVKM. In DNA, the CDR3 is TGTGCCAGCAACTCTAAGCGGGTATCCCAGGGATACGAGCAGTACTTC. Protein sequence: CASNSKRVSQGYEQYF.